These 10 T cell receptor beta chains came from one sample sequenced in a study of cytomegalovirus exposure and HLA in healthy donors. Method: immunoSEQ multiplex PCR; TCRdb's copy keeps in-frame clones and lacks some. The profile shows about 140,000 clones, 84% of them singletons. Specimen: PBMCs. The receptors derive from a woman under 40 in good health and CMV-seronegative.

The genes are TRBV7-7 and TRBJ2-7; unclear D gene. CDR3 length: 13 amino acids. With 1 base removed from V and 7 bases from J, the gap between germline ends came to 11 bases. Germline CDR1 is SSHAT and CDR2 is FNYEAQ (reference sequence). DNA of the CDR3: TGTGCCAGCAGCTTAGAGGTGGGCACAGAGCAGTACTTC. Translated: CASSLEVGTEQYF.

The V call is TRBV2, the J call TRBJ2-1, with TRBD2 identical over 14 bases. The CDR3 contains 14 residues. Per the germline V gene, CDR1 is SNHLY and CDR2 is FYNNEI. The junction had 8 bases not matched to a gene; V was cut back by 8 bases and J by 11 bases. The CDR3 here is CASQGTSGGDQQFF. CDR3 coding DNA: TGTGCCAGCCAGGGGACTAGCGGGGGTGATCAGCAGTTCTTC.

The CDR3 sequence is CASSPPLAGGPNTGELFF. CDR3 DNA: TGCGCCAGCAGCCCTCCACTAGCGGGGGGACCGAACACCGGGGAGCTGTTTTTT. The rearrangement joins TRBV5-1 to TRBJ2-2, with 12 nucleotides matching TRBD2. The V and J ends lost 4 bases and 0 bases, in that order; junction bases with no gene match: 7. The germline CDR1 and CDR2 sequences are SGHRS and YFSETQ. The CDR3 contains 18 residues.

Turning to this clone: Within the sample, other DNA sequences also encode this same CDR3. This chain links TRBV18 with TRBJ2-2; D gene uncertain. CDR3 length: 13 amino acids. From germline, CDR1 is KGHSH and CDR2 LQKENI. Trimming took off 3 bases at V and 1 base at J, with 3 bases between the two ends. CDR3 in amino acids: CASSPLNTGELFF. CDR3 DNA: TGTGCCAGCTCACCTCTGAACACCGGGGAGCTGTTTTTT. Combining the CDR3 with reference TRBV18 and TRBJ2-2 gives the whole variable domain NAGVMQNPRHLVRRRGQEARLRCSPMKGHSHVYWYRQLPEEGLKFMVYLQKENIIDESGMPKERFSAEFPKEGPSILRIQQVVRGDSAAYFCASSPLNTGELFFGEGSRLTVL.

J is TRBJ1-1 and V is TRBV11-2; 7 bases match TRBD1. Germline CDR1 and CDR2: SGHAT and FQNNGV. Germline trimming cut 5 bases from V and 1 base from J; bases unmatched to any gene: 7. CDR3 length equals 15 residues. The CDR3 spells CASSAPQGGNTEAFF. Here the CDR3 DNA reads TGTGCCAGCAGCGCCCCGCAGGGGGGGAACACTGAAGCTTTCTTT.

The chain combines TRBV6-6 with TRBJ1-1; tentatively, D is TRBD1 (5 bases). Germline V gene lookup returns CDR1 MNHNY and CDR2 SVGAGI (reference sequence). Trimming removed 7 bases at V and 1 base at J, with 10 bases between. The CDR3 is made up of 13 amino acids. The CDR3 is CASNGGSNTEAFF. The CDR3 DNA follows: TGTGCCAGCAATGGGGGGTCGAACACTGAAGCTTTCTTT.

This clone was seen once. The rearrangement links TRBV10-3 to TRBJ2-1, with TRBD2 matching 10 bases. The germline CDR1 and CDR2 sequences are ENHRY and SYGVKD. V shed 10 bases, J shed 9 bases, and the junction held 15 bases outside the gene matches. CDR3 size: 15 residues. The CDR3 sequence: CASQPGTSVVAEQFF. The CDR3 coding sequence is TGTGCCAGCCAACCGGGGACTAGCGTAGTCGCTGAGCAGTTCTTC.

A few counts support this clone. The chain is built from TRBV7-3 and TRBJ1-2; 7 nucleotides align to TRBD1. The CDR3 totals 13 residues. The V and J ends lost 5 bases and 2 bases, in that order; junction bases with no gene match: 2. Germline V gene data show CDR1 as SGHTA and CDR2 as FQGTGA. This CDR3 is CASSPDRNYGYTF. DNA for the CDR3: TGTGCCAGCAGCCCGGACAGGAACTATGGCTACACCTTC.

The V and J genes are TRBV28 and TRBJ2-7; TRBD1 might be the D (6 bases). CDR1 is MDHEN, CDR2 SYDVKM, per germline. The CDR3 sequence is 14 residues long. V was shortened by 10 bases and J by 4 bases, with 20 bases between the two germline ends. CDR3 nucleotide sequence: TGTGCCATTCACGCTCAGGGGCCCCCTTACGAGCAGTACTTC. This gives the protein CAIHAQGPPYEQYF. The complete variable domain, with remaining parts taken from reference TRBV28 and TRBJ2-7, reads DVKVTQSSRYLVKRTGEKVFLECVQDMDHENMFWYRQDPGLGLRLIYFSYDVKMKEKGDIPEGYSVSREKKERFSLILESASTNQTSMYLCAIHAQGPPYEQYFGPGTRLTVT.

The chain carries TRBV5-4 and TRBJ1-2, with D possibly being TRBD1 (5 bases). CDR1 SGHNT and CDR2 YYREEE come from the germline V gene (reference sequence). This CDR3 spans 11 amino acids. V was pared by 5 bases and J by 6 bases, with 8 bases between. CDR3: CASSFRDGYTF. The CDR3, as DNA: TGTGCCAGCAGTTTCAGGGATGGCTACACCTTC.